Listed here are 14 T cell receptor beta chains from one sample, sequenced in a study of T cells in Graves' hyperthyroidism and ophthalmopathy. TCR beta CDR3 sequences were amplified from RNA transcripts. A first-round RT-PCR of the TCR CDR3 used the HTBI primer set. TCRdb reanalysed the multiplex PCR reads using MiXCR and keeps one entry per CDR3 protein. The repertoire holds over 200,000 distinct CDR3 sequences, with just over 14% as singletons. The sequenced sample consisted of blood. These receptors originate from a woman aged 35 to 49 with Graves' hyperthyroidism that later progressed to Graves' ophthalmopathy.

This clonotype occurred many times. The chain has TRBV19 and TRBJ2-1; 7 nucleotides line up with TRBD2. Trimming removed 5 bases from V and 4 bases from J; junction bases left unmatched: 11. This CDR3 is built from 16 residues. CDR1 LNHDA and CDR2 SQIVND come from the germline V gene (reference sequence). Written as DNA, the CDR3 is TGTGCCAGTAGTGCGACCGGGACTACGCCTTACAATGAGCAGTTCTTC. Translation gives CASSATGTTPYNEQFF.

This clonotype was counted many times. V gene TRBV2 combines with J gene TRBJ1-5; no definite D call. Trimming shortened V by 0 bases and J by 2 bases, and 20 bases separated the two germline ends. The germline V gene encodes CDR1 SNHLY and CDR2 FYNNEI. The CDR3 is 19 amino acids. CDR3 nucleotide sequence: TGTGCCAGCAGTGAAGCGCAGCGGGGTAATATATGGGGCAATCAGCCCCAGCATTTT. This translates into CASSEAQRGNIWGNQPQHF. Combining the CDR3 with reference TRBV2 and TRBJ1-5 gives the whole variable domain EPEVTQTPSHQVTQMGQEVILRCVPISNHLYFYWYRQILGQKVEFLVSFYNNEISEKSEIFDDQFSVERPDGSNFTLKIRSTKLEDSAMYFCASSEAQRGNIWGNQPQHFGDGTRLSIL.

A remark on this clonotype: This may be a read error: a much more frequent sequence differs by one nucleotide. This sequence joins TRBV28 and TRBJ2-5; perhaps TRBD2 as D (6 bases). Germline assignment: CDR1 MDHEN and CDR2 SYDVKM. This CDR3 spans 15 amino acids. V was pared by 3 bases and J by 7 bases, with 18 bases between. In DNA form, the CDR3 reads TGTGCCAGCAGTTTTGGCGGGACGGGTTTGCGGACCCAGTACTTC. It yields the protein CASSFGGTGLRTQYF.

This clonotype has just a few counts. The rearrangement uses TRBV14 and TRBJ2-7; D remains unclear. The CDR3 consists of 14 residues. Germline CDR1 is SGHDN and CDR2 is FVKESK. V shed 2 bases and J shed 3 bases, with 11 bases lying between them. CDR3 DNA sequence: TGTGCCAGCAGCCAATTCCCCGATTTCTACGAGCAGTACTTC. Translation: CASSQFPDFYEQYF.

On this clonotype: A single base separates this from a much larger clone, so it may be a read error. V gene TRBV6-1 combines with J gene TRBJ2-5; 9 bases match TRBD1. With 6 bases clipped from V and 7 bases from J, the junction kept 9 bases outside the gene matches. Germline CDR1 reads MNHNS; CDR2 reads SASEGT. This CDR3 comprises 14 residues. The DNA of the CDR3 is TGTGCCAGCAGCTGGGACAGGGCAGGGGGGACCCAGTACTTC. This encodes CASSWDRAGGTQYF.

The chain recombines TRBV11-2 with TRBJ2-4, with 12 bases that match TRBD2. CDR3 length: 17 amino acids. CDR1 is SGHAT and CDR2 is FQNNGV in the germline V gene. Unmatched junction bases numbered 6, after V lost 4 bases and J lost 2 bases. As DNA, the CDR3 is TGTGCCAGCAGCTCCCACGGACTAGCGGGATCCAAAAACATTCAGTACTTC. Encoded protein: CASSSHGLAGSKNIQYF.

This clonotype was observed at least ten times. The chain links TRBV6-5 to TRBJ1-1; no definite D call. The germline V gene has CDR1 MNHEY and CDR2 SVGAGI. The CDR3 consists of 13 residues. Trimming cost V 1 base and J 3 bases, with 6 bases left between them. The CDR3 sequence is CASSYYYDTEAFF. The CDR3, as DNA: TGTGCCAGCAGTTACTATTACGACACTGAAGCTTTCTTT.

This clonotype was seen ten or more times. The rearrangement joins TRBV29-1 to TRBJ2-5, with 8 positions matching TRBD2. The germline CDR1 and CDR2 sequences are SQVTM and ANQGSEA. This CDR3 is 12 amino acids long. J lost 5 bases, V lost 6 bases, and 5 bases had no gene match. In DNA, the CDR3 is TGCAGCGTCCGACGGGGGGGGGAGACCCAGTACTTC. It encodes CSVRRGGETQYF.

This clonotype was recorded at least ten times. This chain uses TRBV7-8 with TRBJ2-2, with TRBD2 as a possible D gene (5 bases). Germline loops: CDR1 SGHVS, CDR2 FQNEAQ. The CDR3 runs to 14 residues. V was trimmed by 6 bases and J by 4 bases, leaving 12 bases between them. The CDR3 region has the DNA TGTGCCAGCAGGCTCATCGGGGTCACCGGGGAGCTGTTTTTT. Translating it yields CASRLIGVTGELFF.

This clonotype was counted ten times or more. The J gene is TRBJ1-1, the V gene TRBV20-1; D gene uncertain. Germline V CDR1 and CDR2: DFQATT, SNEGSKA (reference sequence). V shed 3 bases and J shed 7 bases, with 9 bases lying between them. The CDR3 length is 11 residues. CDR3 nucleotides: TGCAGTGCTAGCGTCATCGATGAAGCTTTCTTT. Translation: CSASVIDEAFF.

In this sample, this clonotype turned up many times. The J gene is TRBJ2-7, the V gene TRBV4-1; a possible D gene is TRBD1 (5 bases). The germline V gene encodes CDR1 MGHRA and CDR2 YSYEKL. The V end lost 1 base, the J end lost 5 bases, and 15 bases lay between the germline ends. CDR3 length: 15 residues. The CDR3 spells CASSQAPGFVDEQYF. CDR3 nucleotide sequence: TGCGCCAGCAGCCAAGCCCCAGGGTTTGTTGACGAGCAGTACTTC.

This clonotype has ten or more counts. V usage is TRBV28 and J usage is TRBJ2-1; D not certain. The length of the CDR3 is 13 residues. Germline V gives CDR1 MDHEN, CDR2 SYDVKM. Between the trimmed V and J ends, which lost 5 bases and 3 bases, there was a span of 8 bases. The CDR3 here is CASSPQHYNEQFF. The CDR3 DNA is TGTGCCAGCAGTCCACAGCACTACAATGAGCAGTTCTTC. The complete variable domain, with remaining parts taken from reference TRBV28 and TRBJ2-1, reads DVKVTQSSRYLVKRTGEKVFLECVQDMDHENMFWYRQDPGLGLRLIYFSYDVKMKEKGDIPEGYSVSREKKERFSLILESASTNQTSMYLCASSPQHYNEQFFGPGTRLTVL.

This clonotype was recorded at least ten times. The CDR3 sequence: CASSPGTSGNNEQFF. CDR3 DNA: TGTGCCAGCAGCCCCGGGACTAGCGGAAACAATGAGCAGTTCTTC. The V gene is TRBV3-1, the J gene TRBJ2-1, with 11 bases fitting TRBD2. V shed 4 bases, J shed 5 bases, and the junction held 4 bases outside the gene matches. CDR3 length equals 15 residues. Germline V gene sequence: CDR1 LGHDT, CDR2 YNNKEL (reference sequence).

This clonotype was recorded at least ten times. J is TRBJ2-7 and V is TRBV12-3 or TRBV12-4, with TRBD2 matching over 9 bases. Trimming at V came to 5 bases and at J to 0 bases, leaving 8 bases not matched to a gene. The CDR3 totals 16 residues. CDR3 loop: CASSDPSGASSYEQYF. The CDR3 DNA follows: TGTGCCAGCAGTGACCCTAGCGGGGCGAGCTCCTACGAGCAGTACTTC.